The clone carrying this T cell receptor beta chain was found many times. Its antigen remains unknown. The sample is drawn from a study of identical twins. J lost 9 bases, V lost 2 bases, and 11 bases had no gene match. The CDR3 totals 16 residues. Germline values: CDR1 SEHNR, CDR2 FQNEAQ (reference sequence). Study observations and caveats: In beta out-of-frame sequences, the excess sharing between twins was weaker. There is a chance that invariant MAIT and iNKT cells partially muddied zero-insertion analyses.

TCRdb redid the calling of the 5' RACE reads with MiXCR, one entry per CDR3 protein. The repertoire holds 700,000 or so distinct CDR3 sequences, with over 8.5% as singletons. This sample also belongs to another study, concerning yellow fever vaccine responses in identical twins.

The chain employs TRBV7-9 and TRBJ2-1; TRBD2 agrees at 9 bases. The sequenced sample was PBMCs. This TCR was recovered from a woman aged 18-29 years in good health. The DNA of the CDR3 is TGTGCCAGCAGCTTATTAGCGGGAGTTTCCAATGTTGAGCAGTTCTTC. It encodes CASSLLAGVSNVEQFF. Combining the CDR3 with reference TRBV7-9 and TRBJ2-1 gives the whole variable domain DTGVSQNPRHKITKRGQNVTFRCDPISEHNRLYWYRQTLGQGPEFLTYFQNEAQLEKSRLLSDRFSAERPKGSFSTLEIQRTEQGDSAMYLCASSLLAGVSNVEQFFGPGTRLTVL.